These 27 T cell receptor beta chains share one sample of origin, sequenced in a study of blood T cell repertoires in COVID-19. Some clones are missing from TCRdb's copy, which holds only in-frame ones; the method was immunoSEQ multiplex PCR. Of 100,000 or so clones in the sample, 92% were seen once. The sequencing sample was made of peripheral blood. Receptors originate from a man in his sixties or seventies with acute or convalescent COVID-19.

The CDR3 protein is CASIAGRQSPLHF. The CDR3 DNA follows: TGTGCCAGCATAGCGGGGAGACAATCACCCCTCCACTTT. This chain uses TRBV2 with TRBJ1-6, with unresolved D. The V end lost 7 bases, the J end lost 10 bases, and 14 bases lay between the germline ends. CDR1 is SNHLY and CDR2 is FYNNEI in the germline V gene. The CDR3 is 13 amino acids.

This clone appeared a few times. The CDR3 reads CASSRQGGNEKLFF. CDR3 bases: TGTGCCAGCAGCCGACAGGGGGGAAATGAAAAACTGTTTTTT. This rearrangement joins TRBV6-5 to TRBJ1-4; 9 positions match TRBD1. CDR1 is MNHEY, CDR2 SVGAGI, per germline. V lost 6 bases to trimming and J lost 5 bases; unmatched junction nucleotides: 4. The CDR3 is made up of 14 amino acids.

The chain couples TRBV5-1 to TRBJ1-6; D perhaps matches TRBD1 (6 bases). Trimming shortened V by 2 bases and J by 3 bases, and 21 bases separated the two germline ends. From germline, CDR1 is SGHRS and CDR2 YFSETQ. This CDR3 region has 19 residues. This CDR3 is CASSFTSKDRQVYNSPLHF. For the CDR3, the DNA is TGCGCCAGCAGCTTCACATCCAAAGATAGACAGGTCTATAATTCACCCCTCCACTTT.

The rearrangement joins TRBV6-2 or TRBV6-3 to TRBJ2-5, with 9 bases fitting TRBD2. J gave up 5 bases and V 0 bases, and 4 bases lay outside the gene matches. Germline V CDR1 and CDR2: MNHEY, SVGEGT. This CDR3 region has 15 residues. The CDR3 is CASSYSGGRAETQYF. CDR3 DNA sequence: TGTGCCAGCAGTTACTCGGGCGGGAGGGCTGAGACCCAGTACTTC.

The chain couples TRBV2 to TRBJ2-5; 7 positions agree with TRBD2. In germline, CDR1 is SNHLY, CDR2 FYNNEI. The CDR3 extends over 15 amino acids. V lost 4 bases to trimming and J lost 4 bases; unmatched junction nucleotides: 9. CDR3 nucleotide sequence: TGTGCCAGCAGTGCCCTAGCGGTAAAAGGAGAGACCCAGTACTTC. Its protein is CASSALAVKGETQYF.

The chain has TRBV10-3 and TRBJ2-5; weak D call: TRBD2 (6 bases). This CDR3 is built from 12 residues. Germline assignment: CDR1 ENHRY and CDR2 SYGVKD. V was trimmed by 2 bases and J by 5 bases, leaving 6 bases between them. The CDR3 DNA sequence: TGTGCCATCAGTGAGGGGGGGGAGACCCAGTACTTC. It codes for CAISEGGETQYF.

This clone was found once. The CDR3: CATSGAGNSPLHF. The CDR3 region has the DNA TGTGCCACCTCGGGTGCGGGGAATTCACCCCTCCACTTT. V is TRBV27 and J is TRBJ1-6; D not certain. The CDR3 is 13 amino acids. V gave up 10 bases and J gave up 7 bases, with 14 bases separating them. Germline CDR1 and CDR2: MNHEY and SMNVEV (reference sequence).

V gene TRBV4-1 combines with J gene TRBJ1-1; weak D call: TRBD1 (6 bases). This CDR3 is 14 amino acids long. Trimming cost V 4 bases and J 2 bases, with 11 bases left between them. CDR1 MGHRA and CDR2 YSYEKL come from the germline V gene. The CDR3 bases are TGCGCCAGCAGCCCAGGGGATTCAAACACTGAAGCTTTCTTT. This gives the protein CASSPGDSNTEAFF.

The gene calls are TRBV18 and TRBJ2-5, with a possible D match to TRBD1 (5 bases). Germline CDR1 reads KGHSH; CDR2 reads LQKENI. Trimming shortened V by 0 bases and J by 1 base, and 12 bases separated the two germline ends. The CDR3 is 16 amino acids. The CDR3 loop is CASSPPSTAIQETQYF. CDR3 coding DNA: TGTGCCAGCTCACCACCCTCGACAGCGATCCAAGAGACCCAGTACTTC.

The rearrangement links TRBV27 to TRBJ1-1, with a weak D call TRBD1 (6 bases). Germline CDR1 and CDR2: MNHEY and SMNVEV (reference sequence). This CDR3 contains 14 residues. With 5 bases removed from V and 6 bases from J, the gap between germline ends came to 16 bases. Here the CDR3 reads CASSHTGSKPEAFF. CDR3 in DNA: TGTGCCAGCAGTCATACAGGGTCGAAGCCTGAAGCTTTCTTT.

The chain is built from TRBV4-2 and TRBJ1-4, with TRBD1 matching 8 bases. V dropped 5 bases and J dropped 8; count of bases not matched to a gene: 7. This CDR3 spans 14 amino acids. Germline loops: CDR1 LGHNA, CDR2 YNFKEQ. The CDR3 DNA is TGTGCCAGCAGCGACGGACAGGGAGGGGAAAAACTGTTTTTT. Translated, it gives CASSDGQGGEKLFF.

The rearrangement joins TRBV6-5 to TRBJ1-1, with D possibly being TRBD1 (5 bases). V shed 7 bases and J shed 1 base, with 16 bases lying between them. Germline-derived CDR1 and CDR2 are MNHEY and SVGAGI. This CDR3 contains 15 residues. CDR3 loop: CASKGWGLGNTEAFF. DNA for the CDR3: TGTGCCAGCAAAGGTTGGGGACTTGGGAACACTGAAGCTTTCTTT.

The chain employs TRBV7-8 and TRBJ1-5; a weak D match, TRBD1 (5 bases). This CDR3 is 16 amino acids long. Germline loops: CDR1 SGHVS, CDR2 FQNEAQ. The V gene lost 1 base and the J gene lost 5 bases, with 15 bases spanning the gap. The CDR3 DNA is TGTGCCAGCAGCTTAGACGGCAGGGAGGGTCATCAGCCCCAGCATTTT. This sequence encodes CASSLDGREGHQPQHF.

The genes are TRBV11-2 and TRBJ2-7; 15 nucleotides match TRBD2. This CDR3 contains 15 residues. The germline V gene encodes CDR1 SGHAT and CDR2 FQNNGV. The V and J ends lost 4 bases and 5 bases, in that order; junction bases with no gene match: 3. The CDR3 loop reads CASSWTSGGANEQYF. The CDR3 region has the DNA TGTGCCAGCAGCTGGACTAGCGGGGGGGCCAACGAGCAGTACTTC.

J is TRBJ2-7 and V is TRBV6-1, with D possibly being TRBD1 (5 bases). Germline CDR1 MNHNS, CDR2 SASEGT. Trimming took 3 bases from V and 0 from J, leaving 12 bases between them. The CDR3 has 15 residues. CDR3 nucleotides: TGTGCCAGCAGTGATGCACAGGAAGGCTCCTACGAGCAGTACTTC. This sequence encodes CASSDAQEGSYEQYF.

This clone occurred once. The rearrangement links TRBV11-2 to TRBJ2-7, with unresolved D. Germline V gene sequence: CDR1 SGHAT, CDR2 FQNNGV. The CDR3 is 12 residues long. Deletions cut 3 bases from V and 4 bases from J, with 7 bases between. This CDR3 is CASSFPRYEQYF. The CDR3 DNA reads TGTGCCAGCAGCTTCCCTCGGTACGAGCAGTACTTC.

The chain carries TRBV27 and TRBJ1-1; a weak D match, TRBD1 (5 bases). The CDR3 length is 12 residues. Germline CDR1 and CDR2: MNHEY and SMNVEV (reference sequence). V dropped 2 bases and J dropped 7 bases, with 8 bases sitting between them. This chain's CDR3 is CASSLGGGEAFF. CDR3 nucleotides: TGTGCCAGCAGTTTAGGGGGGGGTGAAGCTTTCTTT.

The rearrangement joins TRBV18 to TRBJ1-2; no firm D call. V shed 1 base and J shed 3 bases, with 12 bases lying between them. The length of the CDR3 is 15 residues. Germline V CDR1 and CDR2: KGHSH, LQKENI. The CDR3 loop is CASSPLAGNDYGYTF. CDR3 bases: TGTGCCAGCTCACCACTCGCGGGGAACGACTATGGCTACACCTTC.

The rearrangement joins TRBV18 to TRBJ2-1; 8 bases map to TRBD1. Germline CDR1 is KGHSH and CDR2 is LQKENI. The junction had 11 bases not matched to a gene; V was cut back by 3 bases and J by 10 bases. The CDR3 length is 15 residues. CDR3: CASSPNGQGSGEQFF. The CDR3 nucleotides are TGTGCCAGCTCACCGAACGGACAGGGCTCCGGGGAGCAGTTCTTC. The full variable domain, rest sourced from reference TRBV18 and TRBJ2-1, is NAGVMQNPRHLVRRRGQEARLRCSPMKGHSHVYWYRQLPEEGLKFMVYLQKENIIDESGMPKERFSAEFPKEGPSILRIQQVVRGDSAAYFCASSPNGQGSGEQFFGPGTRLTVL.

The rearrangement links TRBV11-2 to TRBJ1-2, with no clear D. Germline CDR1 reads SGHAT; CDR2 reads FQNNGV. V shed 5 bases and J shed 3 bases, with 16 bases lying between them. The CDR3 runs to 15 residues. The CDR3 protein is CASSPPWSPDYGYTF. CDR3 in DNA: TGTGCCAGCAGCCCCCCGTGGTCACCGGACTATGGCTACACCTTC.

The genes are TRBV28 and TRBJ2-7, with TRBD2 identical over 11 bases. CDR1 and CDR2 from the germline V gene are MDHEN and SYDVKM. V was clipped by 3 bases and J by 0 bases; unmatched bases: 4. This CDR3 is built from 16 residues. As DNA, the CDR3 is TGTGCCAGCAGTTTTCCCGGGACTAGCGGCTCCTACGAGCAGTACTTC. Translation gives CASSFPGTSGSYEQYF. The whole variable domain, filled in from reference TRBV28 and TRBJ2-7, reads DVKVTQSSRYLVKRTGEKVFLECVQDMDHENMFWYRQDPGLGLRLIYFSYDVKMKEKGDIPEGYSVSREKKERFSLILESASTNQTSMYLCASSFPGTSGSYEQYFGPGTRLTVT.

The V call is TRBV5-4, the J call TRBJ2-1; TRBD2 matches at 10 bases. CDR3 length: 15 residues. V trimming: 4 bases; J trimming: 7 bases; junction bases outside the gene matches: 8. Germline V gives CDR1 SGHNT, CDR2 YYREEE (reference sequence). This CDR3 is CASSNPSGSSNEQFF. As DNA, the CDR3 is TGTGCCAGCAGCAATCCTAGCGGGAGTTCGAATGAGCAGTTCTTC.

The chain uses TRBV2 and TRBJ1-4; D unresolved. V was trimmed by 6 bases and J by 7 bases, leaving 15 bases between them. The CDR3 length is 14 residues. The germline CDR1 and CDR2 sequences are SNHLY and FYNNEI. The CDR3 nucleotides read TGTGCCAGCAGCAGAAACAGTCCGGCTGAAAAACTGTTTTTT. It translates to CASSRNSPAEKLFF.

This rearrangement joins TRBV7-9 to TRBJ2-5; D is unclear. Trimming took off 3 bases at V and 1 base at J, with 12 bases between the two ends. The CDR3 covers 15 residues. Germline V lookup: CDR1 SEHNR, CDR2 FQNEAQ (reference sequence). The CDR3 sequence: CASSLDGAFQETQYF. The CDR3 DNA sequence: TGTGCCAGCAGCTTGGATGGAGCGTTCCAAGAGACCCAGTACTTC.

The chain links TRBV9 to TRBJ2-7, with D tentatively TRBD1 (6 bases). CDR3 size: 14 residues. Trimming took off 2 bases at V and 2 bases at J, with 11 bases between the two ends. Germline lookup yields CDR1 SGDLS and CDR2 YYNGEE. The CDR3 nucleotides are TGTGCCAGCAGCGTGAACAGGGTACCCTACGAGCAGTACTTC. Residues: CASSVNRVPYEQYF. Drawing the rest from reference TRBV9 and TRBJ2-7, the complete variable domain is DSGVTQTPKHLITATGQRVTLRCSPRSGDLSVYWYQQSLDQGLQFLIQYYNGEERAKGNILERFSAQQFPDLHSELNLSSLELGDSALYFCASSVNRVPYEQYFGPGTRLTVT.

The chain uses TRBV6-5 and TRBJ2-7, with TRBD1 matching 7 bases. J lost 4 bases, V lost 8 bases, and 8 bases had no gene match. Germline lookup yields CDR1 MNHEY and CDR2 SVGAGI. This CDR3 has 13 amino acids. CDR3 nucleotide sequence: TGTGCCAGCTCCCGGGACAGATATTACGAGCAGTACTTC. Translation: CASSRDRYYEQYF.

V gene TRBV6-5 combines with J gene TRBJ1-5; no firm D call. Germline CDR1 MNHEY, CDR2 SVGAGI. V lost 8 bases and J 3 bases, leaving 11 bases between the germline ends. CDR3 length: 13 residues. As DNA, the CDR3 is TGTGCCAGCTTTCAGGCGCCCAATCAGCCCCAGCATTTT. Translated, it gives CASFQAPNQPQHF.